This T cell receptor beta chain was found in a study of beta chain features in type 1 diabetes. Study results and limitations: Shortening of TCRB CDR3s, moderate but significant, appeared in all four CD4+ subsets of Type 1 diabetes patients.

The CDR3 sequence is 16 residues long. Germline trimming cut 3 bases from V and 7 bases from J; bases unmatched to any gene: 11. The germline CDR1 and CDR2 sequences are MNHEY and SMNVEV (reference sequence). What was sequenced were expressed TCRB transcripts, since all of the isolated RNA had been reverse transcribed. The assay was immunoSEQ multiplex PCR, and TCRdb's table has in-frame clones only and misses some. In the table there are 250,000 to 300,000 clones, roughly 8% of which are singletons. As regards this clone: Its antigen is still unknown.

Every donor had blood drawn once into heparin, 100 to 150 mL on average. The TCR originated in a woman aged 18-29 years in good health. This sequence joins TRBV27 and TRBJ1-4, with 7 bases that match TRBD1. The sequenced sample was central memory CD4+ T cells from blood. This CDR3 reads CASSLFGQVLSEKLFF. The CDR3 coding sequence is TGTGCCAGCAGTTTGTTTGGACAGGTTCTTTCTGAAAAACTGTTTTTT.